The next 8 T cell receptor beta chains were all read from a single sample in a study of cytomegalovirus exposure and HLA in healthy donors. Primers for the PCR totalled 60 Vbeta and 13 Jbeta. Data came from immunoSEQ multiplex PCR; TCRdb stores just in-frame clones and leaves some out. In the table there are approximately 120,000 clones, about 76% of which are singletons. Sequenced input: PBMCs. The receptors come from a man aged 40-55 years in good health and CMV-seronegative.

The chain couples TRBV28 to TRBJ1-1, with D possibly matching TRBD1 (5 bases). There are 15 residues in the CDR3. CDR1 MDHEN and CDR2 SYDVKM come from the germline V gene. V was clipped by 7 bases and J by 6 bases, with 21 bases between them. The CDR3: CASNLSGGRAAEAFF. CDR3 nucleotides: TGTGCCAGCAATCTAAGCGGGGGACGGGCCGCTGAAGCTTTCTTT.

The chain recombines TRBV4-1 with TRBJ2-3; TRBD2 aligns across 8 bases. Germline V gives CDR1 MGHRA, CDR2 YSYEKL. V shed 3 bases, J shed 5 bases, and the junction held 16 bases outside the gene matches. The CDR3 sequence is 18 residues long. DNA of the CDR3: TGCGCCAGCAGCCAGACTGTAAGCGGGGGTACCGTGGGAGATACGCAGTATTTT. Its translation is CASSQTVSGGTVGDTQYF.

The chain carries TRBV19 and TRBJ1-6, with no clear D. With 1 base removed from V and 3 bases from J, the gap between germline ends came to 7 bases. From germline, CDR1 is LNHDA and CDR2 SQIVND (reference sequence). The CDR3 totals 15 residues. The DNA for the CDR3 is TGTGCCAGTAGTATAGGTTCAGTCTATAATTCACCCCTCCACTTT. It is translated as CASSIGSVYNSPLHF. The variable domain in full, with the rest retrieved from reference TRBV19 and TRBJ1-6, is DGGITQSPKYLFRKEGQNVTLSCEQNLNHDAMYWYRQDPGQGLRLIYYSQIVNDFQKGDIAEGYSVSREKKESFPLTVTSAQKNPTAFYLCASSIGSVYNSPLHFGNGTRLTVT.

This clone has a handful of counts. The chain joins TRBV6-6 to TRBJ1-4; D unclear. This CDR3 has 12 residues. The germline V gene has CDR1 MNHNY and CDR2 SVGAGI (reference sequence). The ends were cut back, 7 bases at V and 8 bases at J, with 11 bases in the middle. CDR3 DNA: TGTGCCAGCACTCGAGGGATGGAAAAACTGTTTTTT. Its protein is CASTRGMEKLFF.

This clone was seen only a few times. The V call is TRBV14, the J call TRBJ2-1, with a weak D call TRBD2 (6 bases). The CDR3 contains 16 residues. Trimming removed 5 bases from V and 3 bases from J, with 17 bases in between. Per the germline V gene, CDR1 is SGHDN and CDR2 is FVKESK. Here the CDR3 DNA reads TGTGCCAGCAGCTCCCAGCGGGCGCCTTTCTACAATGAGCAGTTCTTC. This codes for CASSSQRAPFYNEQFF.

The rearrangement links TRBV9 to TRBJ1-1; D not certain. The V and J ends lost 0 bases and 5 bases respectively, with 11 bases between them. From germline, CDR1 is SGDLS and CDR2 YYNGEE. This CDR3 comprises 14 residues. The CDR3 DNA reads as TGTGCCAGCAGCGTAGCGGAGGGAACGACTGAAGCTTTCTTT. Encoded protein: CASSVAEGTTEAFF. Filled out from reference TRBV9 and TRBJ1-1, the complete variable domain reads DSGVTQTPKHLITATGQRVTLRCSPRSGDLSVYWYQQSLDQGLQFLIQYYNGEERAKGNILERFSAQQFPDLHSELNLSSLELGDSALYFCASSVAEGTTEAFFGQGTRLTVV.

The chain is built from TRBV19 and TRBJ1-5, with 10 bases lining up with TRBD1. Trimming took 7 bases from V and 4 from J; bases not matched to a gene: 13. CDR1 and CDR2 (germline): LNHDA, SQIVND (reference sequence). The CDR3 is 17 residues long. The CDR3 is CASTEGTGVEGNQPQHF. The CDR3 DNA reads TGTGCCAGTACCGAAGGGACAGGGGTTGAGGGGAATCAGCCCCAGCATTTT.

In this sample, this clone turned up a few times. V is TRBV13 and J is TRBJ2-3; possibly TRBD2 for D (7 bases). In germline, CDR1 is PRHDT, CDR2 FYEKMQ (reference sequence). The V end was cut by 5 bases, the J end by 0 bases, with 18 bases between. This CDR3 spans 17 amino acids. CDR3 in amino acids: CASSPEGGLPSTDTQYF. The CDR3 nucleotides read TGTGCCAGCAGCCCAGAGGGGGGACTACCTAGCACAGATACGCAGTATTTT.